Shown below are 2 T cell receptor beta chains from a single sample sequenced in a study of T cells in women clearing cervical HPV infection. TCRdb's copy holds only in-frame clones and misses some; the assay was immunoSEQ multiplex PCR. This sample's table reports about 19,000 clones. The specimen sequenced was blood buffy coat. All receptors derive from a woman aged 18 to 75 with a cervical HPV16 infection that either progressed to CIN3+ or cleared (not recorded which).

The chain's CDR3 is CASSQEGDSYGYTF. Incomplete CDR3 DNA: TGTGCCAGCAGCCAAGAAGGGGACAGTTATGGC. The V call is TRBV4-2, the J call TRBJ1-2; 7 bases map to TRBD1. The read stops 3 residues short of the end of the CDR3; the missing end is completed from the germline J gene. J gave up 5 bases and V 0 bases, and 3 bases lay outside the gene matches. The CDR3 spans 14 residues. Germline-derived CDR1 and CDR2 are LGHNA and YNFKEQ.

A word on this clone: The sequence runs out 3 residues before the end of the CDR3; the remainder is reconstructed from the germline J gene. V gene TRBV2 combines with J gene TRBJ2-2; perhaps TRBD1 as D (7 bases). The CDR3 is 15 residues long. The V end was cut by 8 bases, the J end by 0 bases, with 13 bases between. Germline V gene lookup returns CDR1 SNHLY and CDR2 FYNNEI. CDR3 amino acids: CASGGTAANTGELFF. The part of the CDR3 DNA that was read is TGTGCCAGCGGCGGGACAGCCGCGAACACCGGGGAG.